The clone carrying this T cell receptor (beta chain) has ten or more counts. Its antigen is currently unknown. This entry belongs to a study of T cells in Graves' hyperthyroidism and ophthalmopathy. Disease duration under 2 months; hyperthyroidism patients were aged 18 to 65. Uncontrolled infection, other autoimmune disease, pregnancy or lactation led to exclusion. This sample holds PBMCs from 10 ml fresh peripheral blood. RNA transcripts were the template for amplifying TCR beta CDR3 regions. First-round RT-PCR with HTBI primers amplified the TCR CDR3 region. In TCRdb, the multiplex PCR reads were re-called with MiXCR into one record per CDR3 protein. The table shows 400,000 to 600,000 distinct CDR3 sequences, with less than 25% occurring only once. Findings and limits, study-wide: Blood shared most expanded thyroid clonotypes above 0.001.

Trimming stripped 5 bases from V and 1 base from J, with 9 bases between. Germline V gene lookup returns CDR1 LNHDA and CDR2 SQIVND (reference sequence). There are 13 residues in the CDR3. The clonotype comes from a young man with Graves' hyperthyroidism. The J gene is TRBJ2-7, the V gene TRBV19, with D possibly TRBD2 on 5 matching bases. Specimen: blood. In DNA, the CDR3 is TGTGCCAGTAGTTCCCGGGAATCCTACGAGCAGTACTTC. Its translation is CASSSRESYEQYF.